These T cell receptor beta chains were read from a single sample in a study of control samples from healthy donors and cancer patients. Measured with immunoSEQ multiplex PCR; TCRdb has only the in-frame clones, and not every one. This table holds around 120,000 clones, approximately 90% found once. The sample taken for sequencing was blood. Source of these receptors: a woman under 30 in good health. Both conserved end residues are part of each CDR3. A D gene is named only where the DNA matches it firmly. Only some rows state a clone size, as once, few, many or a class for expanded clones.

CDR3nt: TGTGCCAGCAGCTTGTCACCCGCTAATTCACCCCTCCACTTT
CDR3aa: CASSLSPANSPLHF
abundance: .
v_gene: TRBV7-2
j_gene: TRBJ1-6
d_gene: .

CDR3nt: TGTGCCAGCAGCTTACTCACTAGCGGAGATCAAGAGACCCAGTACTTC
CDR3aa: CASSLLTSGDQETQYF
abundance: .
v_gene: TRBV7-9
j_gene: TRBJ2-5
d_gene: TRBD2

CDR3nt: TGTGCCAGCCATACCCGTCTGGCAATCCCATCCTACAATGAGCAGTTCTTC
CDR3aa: CASHTRLAIPSYNEQFF
abundance: .
v_gene: TRBV28
j_gene: TRBJ2-1
d_gene: .

CDR3nt: TGCAGCGTTGCCCTAAACAATGAGCAGTTCTTC
CDR3aa: CSVALNNEQFF
abundance: .
v_gene: TRBV29-1
j_gene: TRBJ2-1
d_gene: .

CDR3nt: TGTGCCAGCAGCGATAGCCCCAGCTCCACAGATACGCAGTATTTT
CDR3aa: CASSDSPSSTDTQYF
abundance: .
v_gene: TRBV3-1/TRBV3-2
j_gene: TRBJ2-3
d_gene: .

CDR3nt: TGTGCCAGCAGCATCGACAGGGGACCATACAATGAGCAGTTCTTC
CDR3aa: CASSIDRGPYNEQFF
abundance: .
v_gene: TRBV6-5
j_gene: TRBJ2-1
d_gene: TRBD1

CDR3nt: TGCAGCGTTGGGGGGGGAGGGTACAATGAGCAGTTCTTC
CDR3aa: CSVGGGGYNEQFF
abundance: .
v_gene: TRBV29-1
j_gene: TRBJ2-1
d_gene: TRBD2

CDR3nt: TGTGCCAGCAGTTTCCGGCCCGGGACAGGGACCACATACTACGAGCAGTACTTC
CDR3aa: CASSFRPGTGTTYYEQYF
abundance: .
v_gene: TRBV28
j_gene: TRBJ2-7
d_gene: TRBD1

CDR3nt: TGTGCCAGCAGCTCGCCCCATCAGCCCCAGCATTTT
CDR3aa: CASSSPHQPQHF
abundance: .
v_gene: TRBV7-2
j_gene: TRBJ1-5
d_gene: .

CDR3nt: TGTGCCTGGAGTCCGGACCGGGACCGACGTTCCTACACCTTC
CDR3aa: CAWSPDRDRRSYTF
abundance: .
v_gene: TRBV30
j_gene: TRBJ1-2
d_gene: .

CDR3nt: TGTGCCACCAGCGACAGGGGGAACTACAATGAGCAGTTCTTC
CDR3aa: CATSDRGNYNEQFF
abundance: .
v_gene: TRBV15
j_gene: TRBJ2-1
d_gene: TRBD1

CDR3nt: TGTGCCAGCTCACCTCGAGAGACCCAGTACTTC
CDR3aa: CASSPRETQYF
abundance: .
v_gene: TRBV18
j_gene: TRBJ2-5
d_gene: .

CDR3nt: TGTGCCAGTCAGGACAGGGACTATGGCTACACCTTC
CDR3aa: CASQDRDYGYTF
abundance: once
v_gene: TRBV27
j_gene: TRBJ1-2
d_gene: TRBD1

CDR3nt: TGTGCCTGGACGATTGAGGGGGCGCGCGAGCAGTACTTC
CDR3aa: CAWTIEGAREQYF
abundance: .
v_gene: TRBV30
j_gene: TRBJ2-7
d_gene: TRBD1

CDR3nt: TGTGCCAGCAGCCCGACGTCCTCTGGAAACACCATATATTTT
CDR3aa: CASSPTSSGNTIYF
abundance: .
v_gene: TRBV9
j_gene: TRBJ1-3
d_gene: .

CDR3nt: TGTGCTAGTGGCAGACGGGATGTATACGAGCAGTACTTC
CDR3aa: CASGRRDVYEQYF
abundance: .
v_gene: TRBV12-5
j_gene: TRBJ2-7
d_gene: .

CDR3nt: TGTGCCAGCAGTTTGCAGGTAGGGGCGGGCTTTAGCAATCAGCCCCAGCATTTT
CDR3aa: CASSLQVGAGFSNQPQHF
abundance: .
v_gene: TRBV28
j_gene: TRBJ1-5
d_gene: .

CDR3nt: TGTGCCAGCTCCCCCGGACAGGGGCCGCGAAGCTATGGCTACACCTTC
CDR3aa: CASSPGQGPRSYGYTF
abundance: .
v_gene: TRBV18
j_gene: TRBJ1-2
d_gene: TRBD1

CDR3nt: TGTGCCAGCAGCTCCTGGGAGGCAGGGTTCACCGGGGAGCTGTTTTTT
CDR3aa: CASSSWEAGFTGELFF
abundance: .
v_gene: TRBV14
j_gene: TRBJ2-2
d_gene: .

CDR3nt: TGTGCCAGCTTCAGCGGCGAAAATCAGCCCCAGCATTTT
CDR3aa: CASFSGENQPQHF
abundance: .
v_gene: TRBV28
j_gene: TRBJ1-5
d_gene: .

CDR3nt: TGTGCCTGGTCTCCATCGGGTTTTGAAGCTTTCTTT
CDR3aa: CAWSPSGFEAFF
abundance: .
v_gene: TRBV30
j_gene: TRBJ1-1
d_gene: .

CDR3nt: TGTGCCAGCAGTTTATGGCAGGGGGGGATGAGAGCCAACGTCCTGACTTTC
CDR3aa: CASSLWQGGMRANVLTF
abundance: .
v_gene: TRBV28
j_gene: TRBJ2-6
d_gene: .

CDR3nt: TGTGCCAGCAAGCGTCAGGGTAGTGTCCTCATCCAAGAGACCCAGTACTTC
CDR3aa: CASKRQGSVLIQETQYF
abundance: .
v_gene: TRBV27
j_gene: TRBJ2-5
d_gene: .

CDR3nt: TGTGCCAGCAGTCCGCTGGACAGCTACGAGCAGTACTTC
CDR3aa: CASSPLDSYEQYF
abundance: .
v_gene: TRBV27
j_gene: TRBJ2-7
d_gene: .

CDR3nt: TGTGCCAGCTCACCAACGGGACTAGGCGTTGGAGAGACCCAGTACTTC
CDR3aa: CASSPTGLGVGETQYF
abundance: once
v_gene: TRBV18
j_gene: TRBJ2-5
d_gene: TRBD2

CDR3nt: TGCGCCAGCAGCCAAGCCCCGGAAGGACAGGGCACAGATACGCAGTATTTT
CDR3aa: CASSQAPEGQGTDTQYF
abundance: .
v_gene: TRBV4-3
j_gene: TRBJ2-3
d_gene: TRBD1

CDR3nt: TGTGCCACCAAGGAATCTAGCGGGACGTCGGGGAAGCTGTTTTTT
CDR3aa: CATKESSGTSGKLFF
abundance: .
v_gene: TRBV28
j_gene: TRBJ2-2
d_gene: TRBD2

CDR3nt: TGTGCCAGCAGCTCCCCGGGGGGGGGTCTCATGAACACTGAAGCTTTCTTT
CDR3aa: CASSSPGGGLMNTEAFF
abundance: .
v_gene: TRBV7-9
j_gene: TRBJ1-1
d_gene: .

CDR3nt: TGCAGTGCACCCCGGGCTGAAAAACTGTTTTTT
CDR3aa: CSAPRAEKLFF
abundance: .
v_gene: TRBV20-1
j_gene: TRBJ1-4
d_gene: .

CDR3nt: TGTGCCAGCAGTTTATCGGCTCCCGGGACAGACTACGAGCAGTACTTC
CDR3aa: CASSLSAPGTDYEQYF
abundance: .
v_gene: TRBV28
j_gene: TRBJ2-7
d_gene: TRBD1

CDR3nt: TGTGCCAGCAGTACCACTGGATTTGCGGGAGAGACCCAGTACTTC
CDR3aa: CASSTTGFAGETQYF
abundance: .
v_gene: TRBV2
j_gene: TRBJ2-5
d_gene: .

CDR3nt: TGTGCCTGGAGTCCCTCCCGGGCCCTATATCGGGGCTATGGCTACACCTTC
CDR3aa: CAWSPSRALYRGYGYTF
abundance: .
v_gene: TRBV30
j_gene: TRBJ1-2
d_gene: .

CDR3nt: TGCAGTGCGGTAGCGAGCTACGAGCAGTACTTC
CDR3aa: CSAVASYEQYF
abundance: medium-sized
v_gene: TRBV20-1
j_gene: TRBJ2-7
d_gene: .

CDR3nt: TGTGCCAGCATGATCGCCAGGGGGCTTGGCTACACCTTC
CDR3aa: CASMIARGLGYTF
abundance: .
v_gene: TRBV28
j_gene: TRBJ1-2
d_gene: TRBD1

CDR3nt: TGTGCCAGCAGCCCCGGGACGGAACCCTACGAGCAGTACTTC
CDR3aa: CASSPGTEPYEQYF
abundance: .
v_gene: TRBV7-9
j_gene: TRBJ2-7
d_gene: .

CDR3nt: TGTGCCACCGCCGGGACGGTGAACACCGGGGAGCTGTTTTTT
CDR3aa: CATAGTVNTGELFF
abundance: .
v_gene: TRBV24-1
j_gene: TRBJ2-2
d_gene: .